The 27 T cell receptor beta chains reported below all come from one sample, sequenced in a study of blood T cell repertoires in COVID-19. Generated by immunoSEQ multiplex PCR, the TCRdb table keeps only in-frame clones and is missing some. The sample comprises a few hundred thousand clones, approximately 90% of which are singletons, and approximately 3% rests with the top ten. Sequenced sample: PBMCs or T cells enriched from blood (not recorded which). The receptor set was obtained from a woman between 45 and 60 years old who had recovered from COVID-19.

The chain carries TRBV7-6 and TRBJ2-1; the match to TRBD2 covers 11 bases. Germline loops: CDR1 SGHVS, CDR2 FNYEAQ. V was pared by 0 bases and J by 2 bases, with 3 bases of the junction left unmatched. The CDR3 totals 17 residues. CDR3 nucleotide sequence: TGTGCCAGCAGCTTAGCTGTAGCGGGAGGGCCCTACAATGAGCAGTTCTTC. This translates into CASSLAVAGGPYNEQFF.

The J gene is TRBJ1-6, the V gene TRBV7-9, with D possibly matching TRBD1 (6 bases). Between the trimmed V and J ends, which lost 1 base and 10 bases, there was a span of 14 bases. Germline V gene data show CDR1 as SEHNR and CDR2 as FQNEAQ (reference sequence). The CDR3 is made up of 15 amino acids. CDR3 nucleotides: TGTGCCAGCAGCTTAGTGGGGGCGGACGGATCACCCCTCCACTTT. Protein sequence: CASSLVGADGSPLHF.

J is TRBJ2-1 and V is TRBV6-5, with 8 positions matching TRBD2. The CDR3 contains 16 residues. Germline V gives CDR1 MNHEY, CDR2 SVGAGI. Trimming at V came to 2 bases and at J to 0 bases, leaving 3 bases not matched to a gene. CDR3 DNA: TGTGCCAGCAGTTACGCCGGGACTAGCTCCTACAATGAGCAGTTCTTC. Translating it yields CASSYAGTSSYNEQFF.

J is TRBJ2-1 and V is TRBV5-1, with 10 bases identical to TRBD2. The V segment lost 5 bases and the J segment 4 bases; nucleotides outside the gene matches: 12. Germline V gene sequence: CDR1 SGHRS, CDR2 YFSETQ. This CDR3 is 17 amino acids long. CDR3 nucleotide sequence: TGCGCCAGCAGTAGGGGGACCGGGACTAGCGAATACAATGAGCAGTTCTTC. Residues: CASSRGTGTSEYNEQFF.

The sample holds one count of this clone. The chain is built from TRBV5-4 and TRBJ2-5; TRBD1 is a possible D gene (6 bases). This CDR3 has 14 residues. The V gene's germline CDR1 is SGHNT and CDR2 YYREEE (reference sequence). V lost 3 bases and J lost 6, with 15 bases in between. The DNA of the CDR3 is TGTGCCAGCAGCTCTGGGGGCTTTGAAAAGACCCAGTACTTC. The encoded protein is CASSSGGFEKTQYF.

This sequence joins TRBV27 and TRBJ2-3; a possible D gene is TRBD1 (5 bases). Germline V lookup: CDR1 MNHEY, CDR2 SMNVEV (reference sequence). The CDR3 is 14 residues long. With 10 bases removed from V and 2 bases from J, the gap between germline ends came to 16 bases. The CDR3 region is CATRAGYPTDTQYF. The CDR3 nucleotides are TGTGCCACCAGAGCAGGGTACCCCACAGATACGCAGTATTTT.

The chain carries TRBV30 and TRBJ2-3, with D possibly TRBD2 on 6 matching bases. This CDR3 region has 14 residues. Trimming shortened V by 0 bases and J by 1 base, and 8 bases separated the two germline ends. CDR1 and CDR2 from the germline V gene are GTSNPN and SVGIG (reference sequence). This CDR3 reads CAWSVGSGTDTQYF. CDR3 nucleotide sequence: TGTGCCTGGAGTGTCGGGAGTGGCACAGATACGCAGTATTTT.

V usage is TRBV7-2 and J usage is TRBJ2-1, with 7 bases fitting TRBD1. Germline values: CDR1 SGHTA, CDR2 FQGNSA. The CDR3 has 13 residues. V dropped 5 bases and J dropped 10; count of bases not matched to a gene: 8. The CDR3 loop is CASSVYRGREQFF. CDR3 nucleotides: TGTGCCAGCAGCGTTTACAGGGGACGCGAGCAGTTCTTC.

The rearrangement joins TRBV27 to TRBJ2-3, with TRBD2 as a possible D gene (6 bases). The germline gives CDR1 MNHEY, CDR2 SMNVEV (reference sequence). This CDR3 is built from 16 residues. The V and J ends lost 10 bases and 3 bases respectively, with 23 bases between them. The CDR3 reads CATSPQAGVGTDTQYF. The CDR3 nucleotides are TGTGCCACCAGCCCTCAAGCGGGCGTAGGGACAGATACGCAGTATTTT.

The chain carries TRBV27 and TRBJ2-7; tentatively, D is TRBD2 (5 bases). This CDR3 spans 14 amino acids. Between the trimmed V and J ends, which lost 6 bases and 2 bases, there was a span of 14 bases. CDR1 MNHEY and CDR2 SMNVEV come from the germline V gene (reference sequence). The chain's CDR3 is CASSQIDYTYEQYF. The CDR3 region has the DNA TGTGCCAGCAGCCAAATCGACTATACCTACGAGCAGTACTTC.

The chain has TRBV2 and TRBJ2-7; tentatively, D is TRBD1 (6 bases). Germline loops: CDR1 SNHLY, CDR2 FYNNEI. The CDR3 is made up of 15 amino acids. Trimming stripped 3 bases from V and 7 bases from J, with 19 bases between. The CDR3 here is CASSEWDIPKWEQYF. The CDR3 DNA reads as TGTGCCAGCAGTGAGTGGGACATTCCTAAATGGGAGCAGTACTTC.

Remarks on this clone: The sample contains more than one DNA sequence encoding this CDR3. CDR3 loop: CASSQETPPSVGELFF. CDR3 in DNA: TGTGCCAGCAGCCAAGAAACACCACCAAGCGTCGGGGAGCTGTTTTTT. The chain uses TRBV3-1 (or the pseudogene TRBV3-2) and TRBJ2-2; D is ambiguous. The CDR3 is 16 amino acids. The germline CDR1 and CDR2 sequences are LGHDT and YNNKEL (reference sequence). Between the trimmed V and J ends, which lost 0 bases and 7 bases, there was a span of 15 bases.

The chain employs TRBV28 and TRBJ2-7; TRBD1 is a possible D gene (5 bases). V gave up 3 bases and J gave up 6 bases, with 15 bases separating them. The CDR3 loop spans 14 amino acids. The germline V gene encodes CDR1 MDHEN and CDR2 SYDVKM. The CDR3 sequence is CASSLTQGGAEQYF. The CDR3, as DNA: TGTGCCAGCAGTTTGACGCAGGGTGGGGCCGAGCAGTACTTC.

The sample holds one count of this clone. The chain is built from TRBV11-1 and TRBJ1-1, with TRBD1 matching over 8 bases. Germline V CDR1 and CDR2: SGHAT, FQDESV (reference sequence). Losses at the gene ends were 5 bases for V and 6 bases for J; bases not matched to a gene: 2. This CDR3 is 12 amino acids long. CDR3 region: CASSQDRAEAFF. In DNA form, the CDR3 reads TGTGCCAGCAGCCAGGACAGGGCTGAAGCTTTCTTT.

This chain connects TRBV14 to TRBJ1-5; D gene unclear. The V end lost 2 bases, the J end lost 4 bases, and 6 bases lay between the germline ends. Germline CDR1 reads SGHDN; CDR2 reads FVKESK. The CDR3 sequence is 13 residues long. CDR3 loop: CASSQYGNQPQHF. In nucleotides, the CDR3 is TGTGCCAGCAGCCAATACGGGAATCAGCCCCAGCATTTT. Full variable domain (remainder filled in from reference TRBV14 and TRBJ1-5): EAGVTQFPSHSVIEKGQTVTLRCDPISGHDNLYWYRRVMGKEIKFLLHFVKESKQDESGMPNNRFLAERTGGTYSTLKVQPAELEDSGVYFCASSQYGNQPQHFGDGTRLSIL.

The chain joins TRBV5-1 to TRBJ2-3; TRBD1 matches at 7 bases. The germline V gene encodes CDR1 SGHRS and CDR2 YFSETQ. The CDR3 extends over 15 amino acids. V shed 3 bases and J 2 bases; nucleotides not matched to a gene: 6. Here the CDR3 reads CASSWGQPATDTQYF. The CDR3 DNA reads TGCGCCAGCAGCTGGGGACAGCCTGCCACAGATACGCAGTATTTT. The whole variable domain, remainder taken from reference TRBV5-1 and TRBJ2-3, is KAGVTQTPRYLIKTRGQQVTLSCSPISGHRSVSWYQQTPGQGLQFLFEYFSETQRNKGNFPGRFSGRQFSNSRSEMNVSTLELGDSALYLCASSWGQPATDTQYFGPGTRLTVL.

DNA for the CDR3: TGTGCCACCAGCCAGCGAAGCGGGAGAAGCACAGATACGCAGTATTTT. Amino acid sequence: CATSQRSGRSTDTQYF. V gene TRBV15 combines with J gene TRBJ2-3; TRBD2 matches at 8 bases. The length of the CDR3 is 16 residues. V shed 5 bases, J shed 0 bases, and the junction held 7 bases outside the gene matches. Germline V gene sequence: CDR1 LNHNV, CDR2 YYDKDF (reference sequence).

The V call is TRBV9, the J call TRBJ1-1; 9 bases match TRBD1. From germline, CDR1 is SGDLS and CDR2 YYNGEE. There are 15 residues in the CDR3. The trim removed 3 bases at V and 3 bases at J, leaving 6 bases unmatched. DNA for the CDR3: TGTGCCAGCAGCGCAGGGGACAGGGCGTACACTGAAGCTTTCTTT. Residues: CASSAGDRAYTEAFF.

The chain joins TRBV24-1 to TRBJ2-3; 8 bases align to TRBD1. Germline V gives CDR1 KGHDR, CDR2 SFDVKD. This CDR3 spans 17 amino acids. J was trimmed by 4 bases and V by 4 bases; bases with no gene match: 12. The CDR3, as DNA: TGTGCCACCAGTGACTACTGGACAGGGAGAGGGGCAGATACGCAGTATTTT. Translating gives CATSDYWTGRGADTQYF.

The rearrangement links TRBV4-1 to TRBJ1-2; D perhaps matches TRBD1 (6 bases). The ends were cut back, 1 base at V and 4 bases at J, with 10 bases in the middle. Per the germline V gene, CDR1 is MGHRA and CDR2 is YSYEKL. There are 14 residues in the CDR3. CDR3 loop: CASSQVSRGYGYTF. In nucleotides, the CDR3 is TGCGCCAGCAGCCAAGTAAGCAGGGGCTATGGCTACACCTTC.

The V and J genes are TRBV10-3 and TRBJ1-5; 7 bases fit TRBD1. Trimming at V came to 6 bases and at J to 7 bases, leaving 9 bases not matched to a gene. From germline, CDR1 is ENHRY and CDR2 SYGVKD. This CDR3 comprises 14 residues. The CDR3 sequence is CAIRNEGAGQPQHF. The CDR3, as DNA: TGTGCCATCAGGAATGAGGGGGCTGGGCAGCCCCAGCATTTT.

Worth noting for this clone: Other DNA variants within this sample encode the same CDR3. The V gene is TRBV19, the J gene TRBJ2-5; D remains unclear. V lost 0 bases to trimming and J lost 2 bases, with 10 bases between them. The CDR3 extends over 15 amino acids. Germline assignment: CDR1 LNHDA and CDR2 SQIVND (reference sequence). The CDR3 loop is CASSIDLAGQETQYF. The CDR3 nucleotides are TGTGCCAGTAGTATAGATCTGGCAGGTCAAGAGACCCAGTACTTC.

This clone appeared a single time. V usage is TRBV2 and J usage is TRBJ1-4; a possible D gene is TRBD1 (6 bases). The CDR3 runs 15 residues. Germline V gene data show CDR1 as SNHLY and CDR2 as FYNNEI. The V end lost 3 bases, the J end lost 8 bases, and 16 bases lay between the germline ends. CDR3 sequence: CASSEERGTREKLFF. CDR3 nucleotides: TGTGCCAGCAGTGAGGAAAGGGGGACGAGAGAAAAACTGTTTTTT.

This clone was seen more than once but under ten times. The CDR3 sequence: CASSYWGQNQPQHF. The DNA of the CDR3 is TGTGCCAGCAGCTACTGGGGCCAAAATCAGCCCCAGCATTTT. The rearrangement uses TRBV7-2 and TRBJ1-5; perhaps TRBD1 as D (5 bases). In germline, CDR1 is SGHTA, CDR2 FQGNSA. V was pared by 4 bases and J by 4 bases, with 11 bases between. The CDR3 length is 14 residues.

The CDR3 nucleotides are TGCGCCAGCAGCCGGACTGGGGATTACAATGAGCAGTTCTTC. Translating it yields CASSRTGDYNEQFF. The chain combines TRBV5-1 with TRBJ2-1; possibly TRBD2 for D (5 bases). The CDR3 is made up of 14 amino acids. Trimming took off 4 bases at V and 4 bases at J, with 12 bases between the two ends. The germline CDR1 and CDR2 sequences are SGHRS and YFSETQ.

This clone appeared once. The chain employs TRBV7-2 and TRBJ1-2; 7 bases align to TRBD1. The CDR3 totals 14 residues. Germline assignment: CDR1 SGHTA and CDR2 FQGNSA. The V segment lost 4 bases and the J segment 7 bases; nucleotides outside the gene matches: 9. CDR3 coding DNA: TGTGCCAGCAGCTCCGACAGGGTCAAAGGTGGCTACACCTTC. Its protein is CASSSDRVKGGYTF. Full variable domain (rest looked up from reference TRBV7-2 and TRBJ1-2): GAGVSQSPSNKVTEKGKDVELRCDPISGHTALYWYRQSLGQGLEFLIYFQGNSAPDKSGLPSDRFSAERTGGSVSTLTIQRTQQEDSAVYLCASSSDRVKGGYTFGSGTRLTVV.

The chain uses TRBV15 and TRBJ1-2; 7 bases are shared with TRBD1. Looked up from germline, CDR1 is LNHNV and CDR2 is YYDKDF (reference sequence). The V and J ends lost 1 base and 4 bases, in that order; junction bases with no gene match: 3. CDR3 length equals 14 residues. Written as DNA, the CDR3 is TGTGCCACCAGCAGAGCCGGGACAGCCTATGGCTACACCTTC. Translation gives CATSRAGTAYGYTF.